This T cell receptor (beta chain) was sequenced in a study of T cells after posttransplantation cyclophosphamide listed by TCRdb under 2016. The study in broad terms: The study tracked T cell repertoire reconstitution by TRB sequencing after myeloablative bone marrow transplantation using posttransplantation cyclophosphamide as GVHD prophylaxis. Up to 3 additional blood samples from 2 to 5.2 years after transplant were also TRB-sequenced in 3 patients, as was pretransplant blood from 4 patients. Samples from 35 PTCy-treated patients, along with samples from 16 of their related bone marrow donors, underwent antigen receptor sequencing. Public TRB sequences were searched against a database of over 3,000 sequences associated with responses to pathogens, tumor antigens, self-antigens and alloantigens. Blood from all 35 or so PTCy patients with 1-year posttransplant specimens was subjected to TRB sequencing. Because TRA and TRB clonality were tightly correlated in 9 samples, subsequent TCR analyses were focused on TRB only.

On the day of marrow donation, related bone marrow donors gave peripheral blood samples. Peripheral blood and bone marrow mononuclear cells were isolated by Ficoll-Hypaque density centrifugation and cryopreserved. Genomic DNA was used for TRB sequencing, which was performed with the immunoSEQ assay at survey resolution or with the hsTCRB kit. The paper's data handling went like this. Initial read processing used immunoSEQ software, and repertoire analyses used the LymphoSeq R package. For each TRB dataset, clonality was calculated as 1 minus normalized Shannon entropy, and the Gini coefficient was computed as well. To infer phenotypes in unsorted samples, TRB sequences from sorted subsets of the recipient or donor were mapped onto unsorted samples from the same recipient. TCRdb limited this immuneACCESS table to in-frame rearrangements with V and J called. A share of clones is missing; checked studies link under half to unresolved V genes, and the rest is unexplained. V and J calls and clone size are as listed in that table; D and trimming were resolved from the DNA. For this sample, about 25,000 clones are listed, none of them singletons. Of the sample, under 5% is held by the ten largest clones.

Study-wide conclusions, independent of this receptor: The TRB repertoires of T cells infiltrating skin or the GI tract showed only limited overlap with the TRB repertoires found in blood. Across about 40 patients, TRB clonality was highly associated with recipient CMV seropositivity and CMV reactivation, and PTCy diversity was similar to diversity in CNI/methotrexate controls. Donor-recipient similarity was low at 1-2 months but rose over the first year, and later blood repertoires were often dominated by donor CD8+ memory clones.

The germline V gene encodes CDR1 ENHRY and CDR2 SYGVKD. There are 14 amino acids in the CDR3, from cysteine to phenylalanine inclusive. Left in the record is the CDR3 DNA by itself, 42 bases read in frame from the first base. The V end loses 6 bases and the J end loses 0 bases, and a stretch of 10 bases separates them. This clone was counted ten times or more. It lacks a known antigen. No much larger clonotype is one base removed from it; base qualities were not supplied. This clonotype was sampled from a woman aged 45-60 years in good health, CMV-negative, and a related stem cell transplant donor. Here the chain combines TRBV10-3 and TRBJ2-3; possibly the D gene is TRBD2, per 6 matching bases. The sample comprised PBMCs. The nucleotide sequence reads TGTGCCATCAGCCTCGGGGGAAGCACAGATACGCAGTATTTT. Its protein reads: CAISLGGSTDTQYF.